Below are 12 T cell receptor beta chains sequenced from a single sample in a study of OX40 agonist ivuxolimab in advanced cancers. Method: immunoSEQ multiplex PCR; TCRdb's copy keeps in-frame clones and lacks some. The data show about 94,000 clones, with 94% seen just once and about 0.18% held by the top ten. The source was CD4+ or CD8+ T cells sorted from blood, collected in a trial of the OX40 agonist ivuxolimab. The origin of the receptors is an adult with an advanced solid tumor such as melanoma, head and neck, liver or kidney cancer.

The gene calls are TRBV6-1 and TRBJ2-5; D is unresolved. This CDR3 comprises 10 residues. Germline V gene sequence: CDR1 MNHNS, CDR2 SASEGT. V lost 3 bases, J lost 5 bases, and 1 base lay in between. The CDR3 DNA reads as TGTGCCAGCAGTGATGAGACCCAGTACTTC. It yields the protein CASSDETQYF.

This chain connects TRBV7-9 to TRBJ1-6; D is possibly TRBD1 (5 bases). The CDR3 has 13 amino acids. The V gene lost 5 bases and the J gene lost 10 bases, with 12 bases spanning the gap. Germline V CDR1 and CDR2: SEHNR, FQNEAQ (reference sequence). The CDR3 sequence: CASSPQSGSPLHF. Written as DNA, the CDR3 is TGTGCCAGCAGCCCCCAATCAGGGTCACCCCTCCACTTT. Complete variable domain (other parts from reference TRBV7-9 and TRBJ1-6): DTGVSQNPRHKITKRGQNVTFRCDPISEHNRLYWYRQTLGQGPEFLTYFQNEAQLEKSRLLSDRFSAERPKGSFSTLEIQRTEQGDSAMYLCASSPQSGSPLHFGNGTRLTVT.

A note on this clone: This same CDR3 is encoded by further DNA sequences in the sample. The chain uses TRBV7-2 and TRBJ2-7; the D is unclear. Germline values: CDR1 SGHTA, CDR2 FQGNSA. The CDR3 covers 11 residues. Trimming pared 5 bases from V and 4 bases from J, leaving 6 bases between. The CDR3 DNA follows: TGTGCCAGCAGCCTCCGTTACGAGCAGTACTTC. Amino acid sequence: CASSLRYEQYF.

Only one count was recorded for this clone. This rearrangement joins TRBV7-9 to TRBJ1-2, with 8 positions matching TRBD1. Germline CDR1 reads SEHNR; CDR2 reads FQNEAQ (reference sequence). The J segment lost 1 base and the V segment lost 5 bases, leaving 9 bases of the junction unmatched. This CDR3 contains 16 residues. CDR3 residues: CASSRPQGARNYGYTF. The CDR3 DNA sequence: TGTGCCAGCAGCCGCCCCCAGGGGGCGCGTAACTATGGCTACACCTTC.

V usage is TRBV27 and J usage is TRBJ1-5, with a weak D call TRBD1 (6 bases). V shed 3 bases and J shed 10 bases, with 19 bases lying between them. CDR1 MNHEY and CDR2 SMNVEV come from the germline V gene (reference sequence). The CDR3 has 15 residues. The CDR3 is CASSLGGLTVYPQHF. The DNA of the CDR3 is TGTGCCAGCAGTTTGGGGGGGCTAACCGTCTATCCCCAGCATTTT.

Remarks on this clone: Germline and junction disagree at one end, which may indicate a read error. The chain uses TRBV19 and TRBJ1-5; TRBD1 matches 11 bases. This CDR3 has 20 residues. Looked up from germline, CDR1 is LNHDA and CDR2 is SQIVND (reference sequence). In DNA, the CDR3 is TGTGCTAGTAGCCCGGGACAGGGGGGTTATCTCGTTACGGACAATCAGCCCCAGCATTTT. It encodes CASSPGQGGYLVTDNQPQHF. The whole variable domain, filled in from reference TRBV19 and TRBJ1-5, reads DGGITQSPKYLFRKEGQNVTLSCEQNLNHDAMYWYRQDPGQGLRLIYYSQIVNDFQKGDIAEGYSVSREKKESFPLTVTSAQKNPTAFYLCASSPGQGGYLVTDNQPQHFGDGTRLSIL.

This chain connects TRBV7-2 to TRBJ1-2; no clear D. This CDR3 contains 14 residues. The germline V and J ends were trimmed by 5 bases and 5 bases, with 15 bases remaining between them. Germline V gives CDR1 SGHTA, CDR2 FQGNSA. CDR3 residues: CASSAQQGPYGYTF. Written as DNA, the CDR3 is TGTGCCAGCAGCGCCCAGCAAGGACCTTATGGCTACACCTTC.

This clone was observed a handful of times. The genes are TRBV5-1 and TRBJ2-7, with D tentatively TRBD1 (8 bases). Germline CDR1 reads SGHRS; CDR2 reads YFSETQ. Trimming removed 3 bases from V and 3 bases from J, with 13 bases in between. The CDR3 is made up of 14 amino acids. Written as DNA, the CDR3 is TGCGCCAGCAGCTCGAACAGGGGGGGCTACGAGCAGTACTTC. It specifies CASSSNRGGYEQYF.

This chain connects TRBV19 to TRBJ2-2, with D unresolved. The CDR3 is made up of 16 amino acids. CDR1 and CDR2 from the germline V gene are LNHDA and SQIVND (reference sequence). V was trimmed by 4 bases and J by 5 bases, leaving 17 bases between them. This CDR3 is CASSNPLGVGTGELFF. In nucleotides, the CDR3 is TGTGCCAGTAGTAACCCCCTAGGTGTCGGGACCGGGGAGCTGTTTTTT.

The gene calls are TRBV19 and TRBJ1-4; 11 bases line up with TRBD1. The V gene end was trimmed by 5 bases and the J gene end by 5 bases; junction bases not matched to a gene: 7. This CDR3 spans 16 amino acids. Per germline, CDR1 LNHDA and CDR2 SQIVND (reference sequence). The CDR3 sequence: CASSPTDRGRNEKLFF. The CDR3 coding sequence is TGTGCCAGTAGTCCAACGGACAGGGGGCGGAATGAAAAACTGTTTTTT.

The chain joins TRBV7-2 to TRBJ2-7, with 12 bases matching TRBD1. The trim removed 4 bases at V and 5 bases at J, leaving 6 bases unmatched. The CDR3 is 15 amino acids. Per germline, CDR1 SGHTA and CDR2 FQGNSA. Written as DNA, the CDR3 is TGTGCCAGCAGCTCTGGGGGGACAGGGGGCAACGAGCAGTACTTC. It codes for CASSSGGTGGNEQYF. The whole variable domain, remainder taken from reference TRBV7-2 and TRBJ2-7, is GAGVSQSPSNKVTEKGKDVELRCDPISGHTALYWYRQSLGQGLEFLIYFQGNSAPDKSGLPSDRFSAERTGGSVSTLTIQRTQQEDSAVYLCASSSGGTGGNEQYFGPGTRLTVT.

This clone was detected only once. The chain combines TRBV2 with TRBJ1-5; 7 bases map to TRBD1. V lost 10 bases, J lost 0 bases, and 3 bases stayed unmatched. Germline V lookup: CDR1 SNHLY, CDR2 FYNNEI. This CDR3 contains 13 residues. The CDR3, as DNA: TGTGCCACGGGACAGTATAGCAATCAGCCCCAGCATTTT. This encodes CATGQYSNQPQHF.